These T cell receptor beta chains were read from a single sample in a study of beta chain features in type 1 diabetes. Sequencing used immunoSEQ multiplex PCR; TCRdb keeps in-frame clones, though not all of them. The sample has around 310,000 clones, 9.5% to 12% seen once. Input material: naive CD4+ T cells from blood. The source of these receptors is a woman aged 25 to 45 in good health. Both conserved end residues are part of each CDR3. A D gene is named only where the DNA matches it firmly. Size is omitted from some rows. Given values are once, few, many or a class for expanded clones.

DNA: TGTGCCAGCAGTTTAGATAGGCGACTAGCCAAAAACATTCAGTACTTC
CDR3: CASSLDRRLAKNIQYF
size: NA
J: TRBJ2-4
length: 16
V: TRBV27
D: NA

DNA: TGTGCCAGTAGTGCAAACAGGGGGCATACCGGGGAGCTGTTTTTT
CDR3: CASSANRGHTGELFF
size: NA
J: TRBJ2-2
length: 15
V: TRBV19
D: TRBD1

DNA: TGTGCCAGCATTCGACTAGCGGGAGCATACGATGAGCAGTTCTTC
CDR3: CASIRLAGAYDEQFF
size: NA
J: TRBJ2-1
length: 15
V: TRBV28
D: TRBD2

DNA: TGTGCCAGCAGCCCCCTCAGGACTAGCAACACCGGGGAGCTGTTTTTT
CDR3: CASSPLRTSNTGELFF
size: few
J: TRBJ2-2
length: 16
V: TRBV4-2
D: TRBD2

DNA: TGTGCCAGTAGCCAAGGCGAAGCGGGACGGGGTGAGCAGTACTTC
CDR3: CASSQGEAGRGEQYF
size: NA
J: TRBJ2-7
length: 15
V: TRBV19
D: TRBD2

DNA: TGCAGCGTCCCTCGAAAGGAGGTAGCGGACTACAATGAGCAGTTCTTC
CDR3: CSVPRKEVADYNEQFF
size: NA
J: TRBJ2-1
length: 16
V: TRBV29-1
D: NA

DNA: TGCGCCAGCAGCCAAGGTGGGGCGGGAGGGTCGCGGACCCAGTACTTC
CDR3: CASSQGGAGGSRTQYF
size: NA
J: TRBJ2-5
length: 16
V: TRBV4-3
D: TRBD2

DNA: TGCGCCAGCAGCCAAGACTCCAGGGGCGGGACTGAAGCTTTCTTT
CDR3: CASSQDSRGGTEAFF
size: few
J: TRBJ1-1
length: 15
V: TRBV4-3
D: NA

DNA: TGTGCCAGCAGCCCTGGACAGGGTCTAGACAAAAACATTCAGTACTTC
CDR3: CASSPGQGLDKNIQYF
size: NA
J: TRBJ2-4
length: 16
V: TRBV7-9
D: TRBD1

DNA: TGCAGCGTTGAAAGTAACGTGGGACAGGGAACAGCGGCGAACAATGAGCAGTTCTTC
CDR3: CSVESNVGQGTAANNEQFF
size: NA
J: TRBJ2-1
length: 19
V: TRBV29-1
D: TRBD1

DNA: TGTGCCAGCAGCCCCAGGGACGAGCAGTACTTC
CDR3: CASSPRDEQYF
size: few
J: TRBJ2-7
length: 11
V: TRBV11-2
D: NA

DNA: TGCAGCGTTTCCGGGACAGGGGTCGAGCAGTACTTC
CDR3: CSVSGTGVEQYF
size: NA
J: TRBJ2-7
length: 12
V: TRBV29-1
D: TRBD1

DNA: TGTGCCTGGAGCCCGACTAGCGGGATGGGAGATACGCAGTATTTT
CDR3: CAWSPTSGMGDTQYF
size: few
J: TRBJ2-3
length: 15
V: TRBV30
D: TRBD2

DNA: TGCAGTGCTAGGGACAGACATGAGCAGTTCTTC
CDR3: CSARDRHEQFF
size: NA
J: TRBJ2-1
length: 11
V: TRBV20-1
D: NA

DNA: TGTGCCAGCAGCTTATGGACGGGGGGGCTCTACAATGAGCAGTTCTTC
CDR3: CASSLWTGGLYNEQFF
size: NA
J: TRBJ2-1
length: 16
V: TRBV7-2
D: TRBD2

DNA: TGTGCCAGCAGCGAACAGGGGGGCCAAGAGACCCAGTACTTC
CDR3: CASSEQGGQETQYF
size: NA
J: TRBJ2-5
length: 14
V: TRBV9
D: TRBD1

DNA: TGCGCCAGCAGCCTGGGAGGGGGAACCAAAAACATTCAGTACTTC
CDR3: CASSLGGGTKNIQYF
size: NA
J: TRBJ2-4
length: 15
V: TRBV5-1
D: NA

DNA: TGCGCCAGCAGCTTGGGCCGGGGGGGCGAGCAGTACTTC
CDR3: CASSLGRGGEQYF
size: NA
J: TRBJ2-7
length: 13
V: TRBV5-1
D: TRBD2

DNA: TGTGCCAGTAGCACGACTAGCGGGATGGGGACCCAGTACTTC
CDR3: CASSTTSGMGTQYF
size: NA
J: TRBJ2-5
length: 14
V: TRBV19
D: TRBD2

DNA: TGTGCCAGCAGACCTAGCGGGAGGGCCATAGATACGCAGTATTTT
CDR3: CASRPSGRAIDTQYF
size: few
J: TRBJ2-3
length: 15
V: TRBV7-2
D: TRBD2

DNA: TGCGCCAGCAGCCAAGGGGCTAGCGGGGGAGATACGCAGTATTTT
CDR3: CASSQGASGGDTQYF
size: NA
J: TRBJ2-3
length: 15
V: TRBV4-3
D: TRBD2

DNA: TGCAGCGTTCAAGGCGGGACTAGCGGCTACGAGCAGTACTTC
CDR3: CSVQGGTSGYEQYF
size: NA
J: TRBJ2-7
length: 14
V: TRBV29-1
D: TRBD2

DNA: TGCAGCGTTGGGGCCCCCGACAACACCATATATTTT
CDR3: CSVGAPDNTIYF
size: NA
J: TRBJ1-3
length: 12
V: TRBV29-1
D: NA

DNA: TGTGCCAGCAGCGCGACAGGGACGGCTCGGGAGCTGTTTTTT
CDR3: CASSATGTARELFF
size: few
J: TRBJ2-2
length: 14
V: TRBV5-6
D: TRBD1

DNA: TGTGCCAGCAGCGTAGTTAGCGGGGGGTTCAATGAGCAGTTCTTC
CDR3: CASSVVSGGFNEQFF
size: few
J: TRBJ2-1
length: 15
V: TRBV9
D: TRBD2

DNA: TGTGCCAGTAGTACCGACAGGAAGTATGGCTACACCTTC
CDR3: CASSTDRKYGYTF
size: few
J: TRBJ1-2
length: 13
V: TRBV19
D: NA

DNA: TGTGCCAGCTCACCCCCTTCCAATAGCGGGAGGGCCGAGCAGTACTTC
CDR3: CASSPPSNSGRAEQYF
size: few
J: TRBJ2-7
length: 16
V: TRBV18
D: TRBD2

DNA: TGTGCCAGCAGCCCAACTAGCGGGGGAGGGGACGAGCAGTACTTC
CDR3: CASSPTSGGGDEQYF
size: few
J: TRBJ2-7
length: 15
V: TRBV7-9
D: TRBD2

DNA: TGTGCCAGCAGCTCCCAGGGGGATCATGGCTACACCTTC
CDR3: CASSSQGDHGYTF
size: few
J: TRBJ1-2
length: 13
V: TRBV7-9
D: TRBD1

DNA: TGTGCCAGCAGGGGCCCAGACCTCTCGCCCCAGCATTTT
CDR3: CASRGPDLSPQHF
size: NA
J: TRBJ1-5
length: 13
V: TRBV25-1
D: NA

DNA: TGTGCCAGCAGCTTAGACGTAAACTACGAGCAGTACTTC
CDR3: CASSLDVNYEQYF
size: few
J: TRBJ2-7
length: 13
V: TRBV11-2
D: NA

DNA: TGTGCCAGCAGCCCCCGACTAGCGAGCTACAATGAGCAGTTCTTC
CDR3: CASSPRLASYNEQFF
size: NA
J: TRBJ2-1
length: 15
V: TRBV28
D: TRBD2

DNA: TGTGCCAGCAGCTTTAGAGGGGCGGGAGTACGGAACACCGGGGAGCTGTTTTTT
CDR3: CASSFRGAGVRNTGELFF
size: NA
J: TRBJ2-2
length: 18
V: TRBV7-2
D: TRBD2

DNA: TGTGCCAGCGGCGGTCGGTCGATAGATACGCAGTATTTT
CDR3: CASGGRSIDTQYF
size: few
J: TRBJ2-3
length: 13
V: TRBV11-2
D: NA

DNA: TGTGCCATAAACAGGCTGAACACTGAAGCTTTCTTT
CDR3: CAINRLNTEAFF
size: once
J: TRBJ1-1
length: 12
V: TRBV30
D: NA

DNA: TGTGCCAGCAGCTTAACAGGGACTAGCGGTTACAATGAGCAGTTCTTC
CDR3: CASSLTGTSGYNEQFF
size: NA
J: TRBJ2-1
length: 16
V: TRBV7-3
D: TRBD2

DNA: TGTGCCAGCAGGGGGACAGATACCTACGAGCAGTACTTC
CDR3: CASRGTDTYEQYF
size: few
J: TRBJ2-7
length: 13
V: TRBV6-1
D: TRBD1

DNA: TGTGCCAGCAGCCAAACGGGGCCAGGGGCCTATGGCTACACCTTC
CDR3: CASSQTGPGAYGYTF
size: few
J: TRBJ1-2
length: 15
V: TRBV7-8
D: NA

DNA: TGTGCCAGCAGCTTAGACAACACAGGGTTTCGAGGAGATACGCAGTATTTT
CDR3: CASSLDNTGFRGDTQYF
size: few
J: TRBJ2-3
length: 17
V: TRBV7-9
D: NA

DNA: TGTGCCAGCAGTTTTGACAGGGTGAACACTGAAGCTTTCTTT
CDR3: CASSFDRVNTEAFF
size: NA
J: TRBJ1-1
length: 14
V: TRBV4-2
D: TRBD1

DNA: TGTGCCAGCAGGCCCCAACAAGGGGACTACTATGGCTACACCTTC
CDR3: CASRPQQGDYYGYTF
size: few
J: TRBJ1-2
length: 15
V: TRBV7-2
D: NA

DNA: TGTGCCAGCAGCTTCCCGCCTCCCTTAGCGGGAGGGCCAACAGATACGCAGTATTTT
CDR3: CASSFPPPLAGGPTDTQYF
size: few
J: TRBJ2-3
length: 19
V: TRBV7-9
D: TRBD2

DNA: TGTGCCAGCAGTGCCTCAACTCTTCCCTCAAACGAGCAGTACTTC
CDR3: CASSASTLPSNEQYF
size: few
J: TRBJ2-7
length: 15
V: TRBV25-1
D: NA

DNA: TGTGCCATCAGTAACGGGAGGGGATACAATGAGCAGTTCTTC
CDR3: CAISNGRGYNEQFF
size: few
J: TRBJ2-1
length: 14
V: TRBV10-3
D: TRBD2

DNA: TGTGCCAGCAGCAACCAGGGGGGTAGGACTGAAGCTTTCTTT
CDR3: CASSNQGGRTEAFF
size: NA
J: TRBJ1-1
length: 14
V: TRBV2
D: TRBD1